The next 25 T cell receptor beta chains were all read from a single sample in a study of T cells after yellow fever vaccination. TCRdb passed the 5' RACE reads through MiXCR, listing each CDR3 protein once. The sample shows a few hundred thousand distinct CDR3 sequences, 7% to 9% of them seen only once. Sequences were derived from PBMCs, sampled roughly 45 days after the first yellow fever vaccination. The source of these receptors is a man younger than 30 who received the YFV17D yellow fever vaccine.

This clonotype appeared a few times. The chain recombines TRBV29-1 with TRBJ2-5; weak D call: TRBD1 (5 bases). Germline V CDR1 and CDR2: SQVTM, ANQGSEA. The CDR3 sequence is 13 residues long. The V end was cut by 2 bases, the J end by 1 base, with 8 bases between. The CDR3 sequence: CSVEPGFQETQYF. CDR3 in DNA: TGCAGCGTTGAACCAGGGTTCCAAGAGACCCAGTACTTC.

The CDR3 protein is CSVGSGRSSGNTIYF. The CDR3, as DNA: TGCAGCGTTGGTTCCGGACGGTCCTCTGGAAACACCATATATTTT. The chain links TRBV29-1 to TRBJ1-3; D gene unclear. The CDR3 is made up of 15 amino acids. V was clipped by 4 bases and J by 0 bases, with 13 bases between them. Per germline, CDR1 SQVTM and CDR2 ANQGSEA.

This clonotype was found many times. This rearrangement joins TRBV12-3 or TRBV12-4 to TRBJ2-7; TRBD1 agrees at 8 bases. The ends lost 3 bases at V and 3 bases at J; junction bases unmatched: 4. The CDR3 is 14 amino acids. The CDR3 reads CASSFPGQVYEQYF. CDR3 bases: TGTGCCAGCAGTTTCCCGGGACAGGTCTACGAGCAGTACTTC.

Points on this clonotype: Given a much more abundant clone one base away, this may be a read error. CDR3 region: CASCQESLTYNEQFF. CDR3 DNA sequence: TGTGCCAGCTGCCAAGAGAGTCTTACTTACAATGAGCAGTTCTTC. The rearrangement uses TRBV3-1 and TRBJ2-1; the D is unclear. This CDR3 contains 15 residues. Germline CDR1 reads LGHDT; CDR2 reads YNNKEL (reference sequence).

This clonotype was seen once. The rearrangement joins TRBV5-1 to TRBJ2-1; possible D gene TRBD1, 5 bases. The CDR3 consists of 14 residues. Germline loops: CDR1 SGHRS, CDR2 YFSETQ. V gave up 2 bases and J gave up 6 bases, with 12 bases separating them. This CDR3 is CASSFSQGVNEQFF. Here the CDR3 DNA reads TGCGCCAGCAGCTTCTCCCAAGGGGTCAATGAGCAGTTCTTC. Combining the CDR3 with reference TRBV5-1 and TRBJ2-1 gives the whole variable domain KAGVTQTPRYLIKTRGQQVTLSCSPISGHRSVSWYQQTPGQGLQFLFEYFSETQRNKGNFPGRFSGRQFSNSRSEMNVSTLELGDSALYLCASSFSQGVNEQFFGPGTRLTVL.

This clonotype was observed a handful of times. At one boundary the junction diverges from the germline segment, which might be a read error. For the CDR3, the DNA is TGTGCCAGCACCTTAGGAGGGACATCATTATACAATGAGCAGTTCTTC. Its translation: CASTLGGTSLYNEQFF. This chain links TRBV7-8 with TRBJ2-1; D might be TRBD1 or TRBD2, each matching 6 bases. The CDR3 runs 16 residues. Germline lookup yields CDR1 SGHVS and CDR2 FQNEAQ. Combining the CDR3 with reference TRBV7-8 and TRBJ2-1 gives the whole variable domain GAGVSQSPRYKVAKRGQDVALRCDPISGHVSLFWYQQALGQGPEFLTYFQNEAQLDKSGLPSDRFFAERPEGSVSTLKIQRTQQEDSAVYLCASTLGGTSLYNEQFFGPGTRLTVL.

This clonotype was picked up a small number of times. The chain uses TRBV10-3 and TRBJ1-2, with D perhaps TRBD1 (6 bases). In germline, CDR1 is ENHRY, CDR2 SYGVKD. V was clipped by 3 bases and J by 6 bases, with 17 bases between them. The CDR3 length is 15 residues. The CDR3 DNA follows: TGTGCCATCAGTGACTCTAACAGGGACGGGGATGGCTACACCTTC. It is translated as CAISDSNRDGDGYTF.

V and J are TRBV25-1 and TRBJ2-1; D may be TRBD2 (5 bases). Germline CDR1 MGHDK, CDR2 SYGVNS. The CDR3 has 15 residues. Trimming took off 4 bases at V and 0 bases at J, with 10 bases between the two ends. CDR3 bases: TGTGCCAGCAGTGTGGCAGGACTCTCCTACAATGAGCAGTTCTTC. It encodes CASSVAGLSYNEQFF.

CDR3 DNA: TGCGCCAGCAGTCAACGAGGTGTCAGGGGAGTTGGCGGGGAGCTGTTTTTT. Translated, it gives CASSQRGVRGVGGELFF. The chain couples TRBV4-1 to TRBJ2-2; perhaps TRBD1 as D (6 bases). The CDR3 has 17 residues. In germline, CDR1 is MGHRA, CDR2 YSYEKL. V dropped 6 bases and J dropped 7 bases, with 24 bases sitting between them.

The V call is TRBV7-9, the J call TRBJ1-5, with 8 bases that match TRBD1. The V gene end was trimmed by 1 base and the J gene end by 6 bases; junction bases not matched to a gene: 5. Germline V lookup: CDR1 SEHNR, CDR2 FQNEAQ (reference sequence). This CDR3 is 15 amino acids long. In DNA, the CDR3 is TGTGCCAGCAGCTTAGGGACAGGGACGTTTCAGCCCCAGCATTTT. Translated: CASSLGTGTFQPQHF.

This chain uses TRBV7-9 with TRBJ2-3; 9 bases agree with TRBD2. Germline V CDR1 and CDR2: SEHNR, FQNEAQ (reference sequence). The CDR3 consists of 16 residues. V gave up 5 bases and J gave up 3 bases; unmatched junction bases: 9. In DNA, the CDR3 is TGTGCCAGCAGCAGTTTGACTAGCGGTGGAACAGATACGCAGTATTTT. Translation gives CASSSLTSGGTDTQYF.

This clonotype has at least ten counts. The chain couples TRBV4-2 to TRBJ2-2; D unclear. V lost 1 base, J lost 4 bases, and 4 bases lay in between. The germline V gene encodes CDR1 LGHNA and CDR2 YNFKEQ. This CDR3 region has 13 residues. The CDR3 reads CASSQGGTGELFF. In DNA, the CDR3 is TGTGCCAGCAGCCAAGGAGGCACCGGGGAGCTGTTTTTT.

This clonotype was observed a few times. The chain has TRBV6-5 and TRBJ2-3, with 7 bases lining up with TRBD1. The V gene end was trimmed by 1 base and the J gene end by 2 bases; junction bases not matched to a gene: 3. Germline CDR1 reads MNHEY; CDR2 reads SVGAGI. The CDR3 has 15 amino acids. CDR3 nucleotides: TGTGCCAGCAGTTACTTTACAGGGGACACAGATACGCAGTATTTT. Amino acid sequence: CASSYFTGDTDTQYF.

This clonotype was counted between two and nine times. The chain links TRBV20-1 to TRBJ1-1, with TRBD1 matching over 8 bases. This CDR3 contains 14 residues. The germline V gene encodes CDR1 DFQATT and CDR2 SNEGSKA (reference sequence). With 2 bases clipped from V and 3 bases from J, the junction kept 5 bases outside the gene matches. The CDR3 nucleotides are TGCAGTGCTAGAACAGGGGGTCGGGACACTGAAGCTTTCTTT. This gives the protein CSARTGGRDTEAFF.

J is TRBJ2-3 and V is TRBV18; D unclear. There are 13 residues in the CDR3. V shed 2 bases and J shed 4 bases, with 7 bases lying between them. In germline, CDR1 is KGHSH, CDR2 LQKENI. CDR3 nucleotides: TGTGCCAGCTCACCAATTCAGGCAGATACGCAGTATTTT. Translating it yields CASSPIQADTQYF.

The V call is TRBV5-1, the J call TRBJ2-1; D is uncertain. This CDR3 comprises 12 residues. Deletions cut 2 bases from V and 13 bases from J, with 13 bases between. The germline V gene has CDR1 SGHRS and CDR2 YFSETQ. The CDR3 reads CASSLSSVPQFF. The CDR3 nucleotides are TGCGCCAGCAGCTTATCTTCGGTGCCTCAGTTCTTC.

This clonotype was recorded many times. The chain links TRBV6-2 or TRBV6-3 to TRBJ2-5; 12 bases map to TRBD2. V trimming: 10 bases; J trimming: 5 bases; junction bases outside the gene matches: 5. Germline V gene lookup returns CDR1 MNHEY and CDR2 SVGEGT. This CDR3 has 13 residues. The CDR3 loop is CATRLAGDETQYF. CDR3 bases: TGTGCCACCCGACTAGCGGGGGACGAGACCCAGTACTTC.

V gene TRBV6-1 combines with J gene TRBJ1-3; possibly TRBD1 for D (6 bases). CDR1 and CDR2 from the germline V gene are MNHNS and SASEGT. Trimming stripped 7 bases from V and 0 bases from J, with 13 bases between. The CDR3 has 15 residues. The CDR3 here is CASMTGAISGNTIYF. CDR3 in DNA: TGTGCCAGCATGACAGGCGCCATCTCTGGAAACACCATATATTTT.

The V gene is TRBV7-2, the J gene TRBJ2-1; possibly TRBD1 for D (6 bases). Germline V gives CDR1 SGHTA, CDR2 FQGNSA. V lost 4 bases and J 5 bases, leaving 21 bases between the germline ends. This CDR3 has 17 residues. The CDR3 coding sequence is TGTGCCAGCAGCTCCCTTGTGTGGGGGACAAAAGACAATGAGCAGTTCTTC. Amino acids: CASSSLVWGTKDNEQFF.

This clonotype was seen more than once but under ten times. J is TRBJ1-1 and V is TRBV4-3; weak D call: TRBD1 (6 bases). CDR1 LGHNA and CDR2 YSLEER come from the germline V gene. Trimming pared 3 bases from V and 3 bases from J, leaving 14 bases between. The CDR3 consists of 15 residues. Written as DNA, the CDR3 is TGCGCCAGCAGCCAGGGGGCCGGAGGGGACACTGAAGCTTTCTTT. It encodes CASSQGAGGDTEAFF.

In this sample, this clonotype turned up many times. This chain uses TRBV7-2 with TRBJ2-5; 11 bases map to TRBD2. This CDR3 region has 16 residues. CDR1 SGHTA and CDR2 FQGNSA come from the germline V gene. Trimming cost V 5 bases and J 7 bases; bases outside gene matches: 12. In nucleotides, the CDR3 is TGTGCCAGCAGCGCCCCGGGTAGCGGGGGGGTCGGGACCCAGTACTTC. Protein: CASSAPGSGGVGTQYF.

In this sample, this clonotype turned up a few times. The gene calls are TRBV5-1 and TRBJ2-2, with D uncertain. Trimming took 2 bases from V and 9 from J, leaving 14 bases between them. The germline V gene has CDR1 SGHRS and CDR2 YFSETQ. The CDR3 is 14 residues long. This CDR3 reads CASSFPATYRELFF. The CDR3 DNA sequence: TGCGCCAGCAGCTTTCCAGCTACTTATCGGGAGCTGTTTTTT.

This clonotype showed up just a few times. The chain links TRBV7-8 to TRBJ2-7; possibly TRBD1 or TRBD2 for D (5 bases each). V was shortened by 6 bases and J by 1 base, with 16 bases between the two germline ends. This CDR3 is built from 15 residues. Germline values: CDR1 SGHVS, CDR2 FQNEAQ. The CDR3 region is CASSFRDQPSYEQYV. The CDR3 DNA sequence: TGTGCCAGCAGTTTCCGGGACCAACCTTCCTACGAGCAGTACGTC.

This clonotype was recorded many times. V is TRBV4-3 and J is TRBJ1-4; D remains ambiguous. V lost 0 bases and J lost 6, with 5 bases in between. This CDR3 is built from 13 residues. CDR1 is LGHNA, CDR2 YSLEER, per germline. CDR3 in amino acids: CASSQDTHEKLFF. Written as DNA, the CDR3 is TGCGCCAGCAGCCAAGATACCCATGAAAAACTGTTTTTT.

This clonotype was detected a few times. This rearrangement joins TRBV11-2 to TRBJ2-1, with D perhaps matching TRBD2 (5 bases). Germline loops: CDR1 SGHAT, CDR2 FQNNGV. V dropped 5 bases and J dropped 4 bases, with 18 bases sitting between them. This CDR3 region has 16 residues. Here the CDR3 DNA reads TGTGCCAGCAGCGGCGGACTGGAGACTTGGTACAATGAGCAGTTCTTC. It specifies CASSGGLETWYNEQFF. Looking up the rest from reference TRBV11-2 and TRBJ2-1 gives the full variable domain: EAGVAQSPRYKIIEKRQSVAFWCNPISGHATLYWYQQILGQGPKLLIQFQNNGVVDDSQLPKDRFSAERLKGVDSTLKIQPAKLEDSAVYLCASSGGLETWYNEQFFGPGTRLTVL.